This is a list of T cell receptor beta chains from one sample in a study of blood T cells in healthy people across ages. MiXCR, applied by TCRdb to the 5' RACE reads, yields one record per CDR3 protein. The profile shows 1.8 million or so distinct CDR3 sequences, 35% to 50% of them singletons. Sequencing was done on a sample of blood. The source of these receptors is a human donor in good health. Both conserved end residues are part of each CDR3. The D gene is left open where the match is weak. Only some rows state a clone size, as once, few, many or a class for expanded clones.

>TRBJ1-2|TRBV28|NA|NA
TGTGCCAGCAGTTTCCCGGGGACACTGAATGGCTACACCTTC
CASSFPGTLNGYTF
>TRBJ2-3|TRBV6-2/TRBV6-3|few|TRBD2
TGTGCCAGCACCCACAGCGGGGGCAGGGCAGATACGCAGTATTTT
CASTHSGGRADTQYF
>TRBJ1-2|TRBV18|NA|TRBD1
TGTGCCAGCTCACTGATAGGACAGGACAGAAGATATGGCTACACCTTC
CASSLIGQDRRYGYTF
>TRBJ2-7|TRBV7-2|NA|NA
TGTGCCAGCAGCTTATTTGCAGGGTCCTACGAGCAGTACTTC
CASSLFAGSYEQYF
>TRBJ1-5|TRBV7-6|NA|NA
TGTGCCAGCAGCTCCAGATACAATCAGCCCCAGCATTTT
CASSSRYNQPQHF
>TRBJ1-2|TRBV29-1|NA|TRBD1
TGCAGCGTAGACAGGGATCGGATCTATGGCTACACCTTC
CSVDRDRIYGYTF
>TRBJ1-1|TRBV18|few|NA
TGTGCCAGCTCACCTAACGCGGCAGGGGCGAACACTGAAACTTTCTTT
CASSPNAAGANTETFF
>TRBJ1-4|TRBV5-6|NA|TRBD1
TGTGCCAGCAGCCGCGCGGGGACAGAAGAGGAAAAACTGTTTTTT
CASSRAGTEEEKLFF
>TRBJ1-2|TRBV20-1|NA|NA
TGCAGCGAATACCAGCCGGAGGGGGGTGGCTACACCTTC
CSEYQPEGGGYTF
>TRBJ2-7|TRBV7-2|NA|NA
TGTGCCAGCAGCTTAGGGGGAAGGGGTTTACCCTACGAGCAGTACTTC
CASSLGGRGLPYEQYF
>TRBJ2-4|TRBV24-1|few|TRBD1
TGTGCCACCAGTGATCCTGGACAGGGAAAAAACATTCAGTACTTC
CATSDPGQGKNIQYF
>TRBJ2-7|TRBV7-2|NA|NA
TGTGCCAGCAGCTTTGACAGTCAGTCCCTCTCCTACGAGCAGTACTTC
CASSFDSQSLSYEQYF
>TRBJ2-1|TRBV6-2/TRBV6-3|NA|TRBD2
TGTGCCAGCGGAGAAGCGGGGGCCTACAATGAGCAGTTCTTC
CASGEAGAYNEQFF
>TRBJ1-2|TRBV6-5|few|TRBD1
TGTGCCAGCAGTCAGGAGACAGGGGTAGACGGCTACACCTTC
CASSQETGVDGYTF
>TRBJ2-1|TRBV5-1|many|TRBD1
TGCGCCAGCAGCTTGGGGGACAGGGACCACAATGAGCAGTTCTTC
CASSLGDRDHNEQFF
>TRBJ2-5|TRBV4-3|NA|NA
TGCGCCAGCAGCCAAGAGTCCTTGCTGGGGGAGACCCAGTACTTC
CASSQESLLGETQYF
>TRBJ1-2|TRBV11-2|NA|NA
TGTGCCAGCAGCTTAGTACAGAGTCTCTATGGCTACACCTTC
CASSLVQSLYGYTF
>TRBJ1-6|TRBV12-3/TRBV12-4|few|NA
TGTGCCAGCAGTGACGGGGACAACTCCTATAATTCACCCCTCCACTTT
CASSDGDNSYNSPLHF
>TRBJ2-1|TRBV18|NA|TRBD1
TGTGCCAGCTCACCCGGGGACAGTTATAAGCAGTTCTTC
CASSPGDSYKQFF
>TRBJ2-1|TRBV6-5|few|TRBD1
TGTGCCAGCAGACACCGGGACAGGGGGATAAATGAGCAGTTCTTC
CASRHRDRGINEQFF
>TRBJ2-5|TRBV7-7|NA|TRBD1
TGTGCTAGCAGCTCACACAGGGGCCACTGGTGGGAGACCCAGTACTTC
CASSSHRGHWWETQYF
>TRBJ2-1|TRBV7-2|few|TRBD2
TGTGCCAGCAGCCAACCGACTAGCGGGGGGGCCGGGAGCTCCTACAATGAGCAGTTCTTC
CASSQPTSGGAGSSYNEQFF
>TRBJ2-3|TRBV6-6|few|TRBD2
TGTGCCAGCAGTGACCCCCAACGGGGGGGCACAGATACGCAGTATTTT
CASSDPQRGGTDTQYF
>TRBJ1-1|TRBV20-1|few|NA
TGCAGTGCTAGAGTGGCGATGGGAGGGGGCACTGAAGCTTTCTTT
CSARVAMGGGTEAFF
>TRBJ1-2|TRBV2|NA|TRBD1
TGTGCCAGCAGGGCCGGACAGGGGGCATCCAACGGCTACACCTTC
CASRAGQGASNGYTF
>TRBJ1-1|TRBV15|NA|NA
TGTGCCACCAGCAGAGATGGAGGGGGGGGCATGACTTTCTTT
CATSRDGGGGMTFF
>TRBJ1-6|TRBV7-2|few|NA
TGTGCCAGCAGCTTCGCTCGCCTACCCAATTCACCCCTCCACTTT
CASSFARLPNSPLHF
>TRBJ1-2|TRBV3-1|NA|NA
TGTGCCAGCAGCCAAGAACACCCCTATGGCTACACCTTC
CASSQEHPYGYTF
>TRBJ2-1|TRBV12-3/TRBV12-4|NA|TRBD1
TGTGCCAGCAGACTGAGCCCGGGTGACAGGGGGAGGCGAGTCGATGAGCAGTTCTTC
CASRLSPGDRGRRVDEQFF
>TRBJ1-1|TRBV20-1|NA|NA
TGCAGTGCTACAAACACAGCCCCCGTCGAAGCTTTCTTT
CSATNTAPVEAFF
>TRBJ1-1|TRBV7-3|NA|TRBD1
TGTGCCAGCAGCTCCTCAGGGACAGGGAAAGCTTTCTTT
CASSSSGTGKAFF
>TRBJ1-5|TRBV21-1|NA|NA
TGTGCCAGCAGCAAAGTTAGCAATCAGCCCCAGCATTTT
CASSKVSNQPQHF
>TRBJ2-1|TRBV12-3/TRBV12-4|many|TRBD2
TGTGCCAGCAGCCCTGGACTAGCGGGGGGGCATGAGCAGTTCTTC
CASSPGLAGGHEQFF